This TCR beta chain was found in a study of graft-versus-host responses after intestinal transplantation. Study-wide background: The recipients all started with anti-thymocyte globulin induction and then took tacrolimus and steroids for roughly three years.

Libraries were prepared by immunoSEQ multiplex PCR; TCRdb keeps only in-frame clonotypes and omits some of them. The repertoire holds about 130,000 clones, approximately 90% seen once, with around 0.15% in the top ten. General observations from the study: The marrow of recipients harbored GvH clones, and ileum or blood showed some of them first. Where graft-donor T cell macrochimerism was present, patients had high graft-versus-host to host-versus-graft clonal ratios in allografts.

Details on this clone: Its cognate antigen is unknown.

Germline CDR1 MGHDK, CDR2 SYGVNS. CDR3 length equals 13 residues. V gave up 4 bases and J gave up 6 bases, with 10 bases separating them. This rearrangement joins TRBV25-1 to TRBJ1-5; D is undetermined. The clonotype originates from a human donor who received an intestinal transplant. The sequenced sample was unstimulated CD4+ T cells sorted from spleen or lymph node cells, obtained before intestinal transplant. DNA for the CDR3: TGTGCCAGCAGTGGTTTGGCGGGTCAGCCCCAGCATTTT. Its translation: CASSGLAGQPQHF.